This T cell receptor (beta chain) came from a study of T cell responses to AZD1222 COVID-19 vaccine. Overall study results and limits: Only 5 or 6 individuals given AZD1222 were seropositive at baseline. Among vaccine-associated CD4 TCRs, coverage spanned spike, with dominance at 160-218 and 743-854. Spike-specific TCR breadth and depth both grew after two AZD1222 doses. Clonal diversity was possibly underestimated, and white British individuals and females predominated among donors.

V trimming: 4 bases; J trimming: 4 bases; junction bases outside the gene matches: 11. This CDR3 spans 16 amino acids. Germline CDR1 SGHDN, CDR2 FVKESK. As to this clone: Its cognate antigen is unknown.

Repertoires were generated with immunoSEQ multiplex PCR, while TCRdb's copy carries only in-frame clones and drops some. The sample contains 130,000 to 150,000 clones, approximately 92% of which appear only once. The source of this sequence is an adult in good health. Sequences were derived from peripheral blood, sampled on day 0 of AZD1222 vaccination. The chain recombines TRBV14 with TRBJ2-5; 8 bases fit TRBD1. CDR3 DNA sequence: TGTGCCAGCAGCCGGGGCCCAGGACAGGGTCGAGAGACCCAGTACTTC. Amino acid sequence: CASSRGPGQGRETQYF.